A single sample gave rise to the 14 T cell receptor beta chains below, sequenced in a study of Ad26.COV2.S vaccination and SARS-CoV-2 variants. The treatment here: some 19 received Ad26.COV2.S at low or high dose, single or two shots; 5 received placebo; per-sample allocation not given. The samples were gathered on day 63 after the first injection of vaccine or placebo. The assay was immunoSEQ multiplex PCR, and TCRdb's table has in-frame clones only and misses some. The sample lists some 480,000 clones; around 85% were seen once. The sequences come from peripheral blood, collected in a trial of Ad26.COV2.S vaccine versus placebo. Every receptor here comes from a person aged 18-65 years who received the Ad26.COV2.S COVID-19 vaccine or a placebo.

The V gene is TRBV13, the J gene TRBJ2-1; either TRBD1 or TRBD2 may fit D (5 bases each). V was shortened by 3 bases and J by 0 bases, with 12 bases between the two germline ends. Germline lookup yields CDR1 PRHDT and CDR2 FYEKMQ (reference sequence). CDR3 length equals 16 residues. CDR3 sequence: CASSLRGGVSYNEQFF. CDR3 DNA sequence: TGTGCCAGCAGCTTGAGGGGTGGGGTCTCCTACAATGAGCAGTTCTTC.

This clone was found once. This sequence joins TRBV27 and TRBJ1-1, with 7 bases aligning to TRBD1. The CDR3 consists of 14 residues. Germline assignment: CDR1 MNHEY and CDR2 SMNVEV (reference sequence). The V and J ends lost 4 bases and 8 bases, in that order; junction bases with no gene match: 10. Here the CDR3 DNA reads TGTGCCAGCAGTTCGTTCCGACAGGGAAGAGAAGCTTTCTTT. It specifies CASSSFRQGREAFF.

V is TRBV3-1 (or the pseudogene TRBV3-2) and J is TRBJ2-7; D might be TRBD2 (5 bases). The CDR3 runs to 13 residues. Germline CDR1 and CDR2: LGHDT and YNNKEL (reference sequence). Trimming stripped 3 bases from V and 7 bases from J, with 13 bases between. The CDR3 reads CASSQGVSGEQYF. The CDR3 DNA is TGTGCCAGCAGCCAGGGAGTCTCGGGGGAGCAGTACTTC.

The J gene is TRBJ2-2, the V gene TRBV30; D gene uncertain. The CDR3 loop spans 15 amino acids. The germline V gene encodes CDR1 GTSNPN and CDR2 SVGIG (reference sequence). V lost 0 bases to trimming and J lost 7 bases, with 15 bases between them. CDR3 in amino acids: CAWSVPGSPNGELFF. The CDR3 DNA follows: TGTGCCTGGAGTGTACCCGGGTCTCCGAACGGGGAGCTGTTTTTT.

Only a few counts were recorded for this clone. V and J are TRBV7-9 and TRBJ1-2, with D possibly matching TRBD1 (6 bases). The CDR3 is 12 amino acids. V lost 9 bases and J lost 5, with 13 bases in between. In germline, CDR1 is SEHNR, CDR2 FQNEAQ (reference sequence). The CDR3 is CASYRAMYGYTF. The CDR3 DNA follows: TGTGCCAGTTACAGGGCTATGTATGGCTACACCTTC.

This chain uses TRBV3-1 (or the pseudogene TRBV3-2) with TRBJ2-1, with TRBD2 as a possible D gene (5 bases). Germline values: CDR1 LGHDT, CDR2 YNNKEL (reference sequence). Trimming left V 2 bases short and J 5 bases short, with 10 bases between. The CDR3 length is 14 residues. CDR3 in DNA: TGTGCCAGCAGCCAAACTGGACTTCACAATGAGCAGTTCTTC. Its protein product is CASSQTGLHNEQFF.

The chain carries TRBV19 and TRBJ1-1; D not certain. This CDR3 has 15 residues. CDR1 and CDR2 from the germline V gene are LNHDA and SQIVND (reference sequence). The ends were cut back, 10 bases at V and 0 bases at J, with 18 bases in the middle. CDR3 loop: CATTGGGIMNTEAFF. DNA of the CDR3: TGTGCCACCACCGGAGGCGGCATCATGAACACTGAAGCTTTCTTT. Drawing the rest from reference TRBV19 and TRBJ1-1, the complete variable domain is DGGITQSPKYLFRKEGQNVTLSCEQNLNHDAMYWYRQDPGQGLRLIYYSQIVNDFQKGDIAEGYSVSREKKESFPLTVTSAQKNPTAFYLCATTGGGIMNTEAFFGQGTRLTVV.

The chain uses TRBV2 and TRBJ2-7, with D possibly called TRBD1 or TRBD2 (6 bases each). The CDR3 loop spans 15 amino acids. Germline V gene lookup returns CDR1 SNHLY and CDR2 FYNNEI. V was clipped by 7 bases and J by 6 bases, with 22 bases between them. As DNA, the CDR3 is TGTGCCAGCACCTTGGGGGGCCCTCGCAAGCCCGAGCAGTACTTC. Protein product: CASTLGGPRKPEQYF.

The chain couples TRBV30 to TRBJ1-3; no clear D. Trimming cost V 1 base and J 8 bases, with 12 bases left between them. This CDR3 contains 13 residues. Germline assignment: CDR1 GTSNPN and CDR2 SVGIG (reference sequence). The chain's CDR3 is CAWSGQYRDTIYF. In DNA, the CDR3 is TGTGCCTGGAGTGGTCAGTATCGGGACACCATATATTTT.

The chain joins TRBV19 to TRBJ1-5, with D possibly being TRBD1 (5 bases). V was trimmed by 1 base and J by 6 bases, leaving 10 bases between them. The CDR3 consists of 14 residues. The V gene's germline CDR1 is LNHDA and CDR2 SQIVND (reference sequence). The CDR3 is CASSIGGWGQPQHF. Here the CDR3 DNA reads TGTGCCAGTAGTATAGGGGGCTGGGGTCAGCCCCAGCATTTT.

CDR3 sequence (DNA): TGTGCCAGCAGCCCCGGCCCTGCCGCTGGCTACACCTTC. Protein: CASSPGPAAGYTF. The gene calls are TRBV7-2 and TRBJ1-2; D gene ambiguous. Germline loops: CDR1 SGHTA, CDR2 FQGNSA. V lost 5 bases, J lost 7 bases, and 14 bases lay in between. CDR3 length: 13 amino acids.

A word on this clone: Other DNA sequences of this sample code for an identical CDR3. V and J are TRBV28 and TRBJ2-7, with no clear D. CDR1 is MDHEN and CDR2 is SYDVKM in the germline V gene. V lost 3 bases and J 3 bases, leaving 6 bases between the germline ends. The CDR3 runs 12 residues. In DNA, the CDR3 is TGTGCCAGCAGTTTGCAGTTCTACGAGCAGTACTTC. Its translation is CASSLQFYEQYF. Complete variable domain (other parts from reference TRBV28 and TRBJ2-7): DVKVTQSSRYLVKRTGEKVFLECVQDMDHENMFWYRQDPGLGLRLIYFSYDVKMKEKGDIPEGYSVSREKKERFSLILESASTNQTSMYLCASSLQFYEQYFGPGTRLTVT.

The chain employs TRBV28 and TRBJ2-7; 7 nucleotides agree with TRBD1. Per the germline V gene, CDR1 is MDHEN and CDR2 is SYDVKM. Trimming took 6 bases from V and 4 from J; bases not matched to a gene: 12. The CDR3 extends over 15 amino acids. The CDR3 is CASRYLRDRDYEQYF. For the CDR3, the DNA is TGTGCCAGCAGGTACCTCCGGGACAGAGATTACGAGCAGTACTTC.

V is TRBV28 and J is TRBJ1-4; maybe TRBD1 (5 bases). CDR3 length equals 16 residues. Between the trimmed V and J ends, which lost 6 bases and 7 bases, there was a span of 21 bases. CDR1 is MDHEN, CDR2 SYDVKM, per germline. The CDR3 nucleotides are TGTGCCAGCAGCTCCTCCCTTGGGGCGGCGGGTGAAAAACTGTTTTTT. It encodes CASSSSLGAAGEKLFF.